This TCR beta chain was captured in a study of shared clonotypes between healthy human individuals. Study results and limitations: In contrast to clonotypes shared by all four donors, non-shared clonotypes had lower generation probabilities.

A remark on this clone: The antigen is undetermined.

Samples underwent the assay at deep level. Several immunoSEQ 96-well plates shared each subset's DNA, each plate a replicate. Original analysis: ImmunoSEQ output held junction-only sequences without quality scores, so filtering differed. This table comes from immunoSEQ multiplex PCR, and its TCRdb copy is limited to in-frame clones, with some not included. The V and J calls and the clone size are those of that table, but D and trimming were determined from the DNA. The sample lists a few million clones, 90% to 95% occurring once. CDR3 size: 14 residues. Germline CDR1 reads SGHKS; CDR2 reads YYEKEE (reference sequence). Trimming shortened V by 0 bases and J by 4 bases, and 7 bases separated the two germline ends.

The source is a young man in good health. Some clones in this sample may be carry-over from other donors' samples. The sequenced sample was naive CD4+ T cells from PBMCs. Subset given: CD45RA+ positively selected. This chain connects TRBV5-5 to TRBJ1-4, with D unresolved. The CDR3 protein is CASSLGMGNEKLFF. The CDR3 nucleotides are TGTGCCAGCAGCTTGGGGATGGGTAATGAAAAACTGTTTTTT. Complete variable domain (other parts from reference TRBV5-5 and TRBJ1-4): DAGVTQSPTHLIKTRGQQVTLRCSPISGHKSVSWYQQVLGQGPQFIFQYYEKEERGRGNFPDRFSARQFPNYSSELNVNALLLGDSALYLCASSLGMGNEKLFFGSGTQLSVL.